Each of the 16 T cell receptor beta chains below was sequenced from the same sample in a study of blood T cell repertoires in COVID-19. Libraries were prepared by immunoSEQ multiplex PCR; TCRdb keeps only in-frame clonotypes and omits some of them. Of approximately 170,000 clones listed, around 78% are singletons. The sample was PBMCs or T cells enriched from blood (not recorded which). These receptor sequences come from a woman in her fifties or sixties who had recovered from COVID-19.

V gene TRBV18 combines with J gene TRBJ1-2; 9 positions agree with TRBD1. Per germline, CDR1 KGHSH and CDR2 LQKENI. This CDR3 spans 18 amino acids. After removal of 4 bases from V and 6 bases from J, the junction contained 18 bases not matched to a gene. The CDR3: CASSLFRDRGLEGDGYTF. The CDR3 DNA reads TGTGCCAGCTCACTTTTCCGTGACAGGGGGTTGGAAGGTGATGGCTACACCTTC.

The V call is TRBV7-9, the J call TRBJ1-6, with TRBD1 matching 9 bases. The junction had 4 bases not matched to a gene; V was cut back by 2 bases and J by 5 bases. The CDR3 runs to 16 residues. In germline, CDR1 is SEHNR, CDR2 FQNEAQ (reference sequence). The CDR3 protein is CASSLPGTGNNSPLHF. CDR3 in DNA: TGTGCCAGCAGCTTACCCGGGACAGGGAATAATTCACCCCTCCACTTT.

The CDR3 reads CAWSATSAHEQYV. The CDR3 DNA reads as TGTGCCTGGAGTGCCACTAGCGCCCACGAGCAGTACGTC. The chain combines TRBV30 with TRBJ2-7, with 7 nucleotides matching TRBD2. In germline, CDR1 is GTSNPN, CDR2 SVGIG (reference sequence). The junction had 5 bases not matched to a gene; V was cut back by 1 base and J by 5 bases. The CDR3 consists of 13 residues.

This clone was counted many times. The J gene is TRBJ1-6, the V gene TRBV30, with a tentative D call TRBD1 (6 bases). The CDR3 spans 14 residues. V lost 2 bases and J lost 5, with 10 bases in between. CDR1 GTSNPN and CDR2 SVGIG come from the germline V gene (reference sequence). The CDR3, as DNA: TGTGCCTGGAGTACGGACAGTAATAATTCACCCCTCCACTTT. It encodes CAWSTDSNNSPLHF.

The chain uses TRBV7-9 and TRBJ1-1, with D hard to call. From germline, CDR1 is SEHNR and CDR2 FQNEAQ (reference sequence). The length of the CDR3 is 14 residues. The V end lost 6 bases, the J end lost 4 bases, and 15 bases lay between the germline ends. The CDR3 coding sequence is TGTGCCAGCAGTCCTATTTCGGGAACCACTGAAGCTTTCTTT. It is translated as CASSPISGTTEAFF.

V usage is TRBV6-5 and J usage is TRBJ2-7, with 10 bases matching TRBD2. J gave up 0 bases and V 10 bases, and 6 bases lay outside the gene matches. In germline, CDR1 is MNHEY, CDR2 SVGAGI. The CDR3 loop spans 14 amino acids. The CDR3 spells CATGLAVSSYEQYV. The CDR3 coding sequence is TGTGCCACCGGACTAGCGGTGAGCTCCTACGAGCAGTACGTC.

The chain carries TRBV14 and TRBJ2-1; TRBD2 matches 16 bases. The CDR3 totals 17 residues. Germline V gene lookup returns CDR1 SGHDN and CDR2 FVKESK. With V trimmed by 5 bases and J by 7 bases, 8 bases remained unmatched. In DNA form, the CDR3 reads TGTGCCAGCAGCAAGGGACTAGCGGGGGGGCCTCGGAATGAGCAGTTCTTC. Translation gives CASSKGLAGGPRNEQFF.

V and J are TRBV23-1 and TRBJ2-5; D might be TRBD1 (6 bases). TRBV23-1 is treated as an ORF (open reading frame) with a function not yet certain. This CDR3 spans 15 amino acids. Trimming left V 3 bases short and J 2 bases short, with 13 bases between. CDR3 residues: CASSHNRVSQETQYF. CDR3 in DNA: TGCGCCAGCAGTCATAACAGGGTATCACAAGAGACCCAGTACTTC.

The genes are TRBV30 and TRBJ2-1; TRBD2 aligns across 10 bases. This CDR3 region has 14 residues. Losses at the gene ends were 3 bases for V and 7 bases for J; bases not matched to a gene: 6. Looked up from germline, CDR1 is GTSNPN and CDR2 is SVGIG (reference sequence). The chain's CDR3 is CAWRRSGGANEQFF. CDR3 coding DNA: TGTGCCTGGAGACGGAGCGGGGGGGCGAATGAGCAGTTCTTC.

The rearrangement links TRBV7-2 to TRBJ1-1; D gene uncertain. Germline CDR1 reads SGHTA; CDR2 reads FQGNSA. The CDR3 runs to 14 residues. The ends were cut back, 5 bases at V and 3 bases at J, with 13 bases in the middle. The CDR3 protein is CASSQDSGHTEAFF. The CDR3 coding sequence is TGTGCCAGCAGCCAGGATTCTGGGCACACTGAAGCTTTCTTT.

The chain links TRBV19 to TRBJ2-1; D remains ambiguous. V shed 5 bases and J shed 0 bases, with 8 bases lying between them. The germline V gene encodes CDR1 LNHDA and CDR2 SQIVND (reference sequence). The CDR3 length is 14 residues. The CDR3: CASSGPSSYNEQFF. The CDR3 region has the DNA TGTGCCAGTAGTGGCCCTAGCTCCTACAATGAGCAGTTCTTC.

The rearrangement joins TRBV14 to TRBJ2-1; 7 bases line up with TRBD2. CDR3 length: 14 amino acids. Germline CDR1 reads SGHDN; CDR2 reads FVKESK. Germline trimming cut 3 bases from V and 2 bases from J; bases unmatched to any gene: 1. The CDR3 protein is CASSQTSPYNEQFF. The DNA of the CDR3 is TGTGCCAGCAGCCAGACTAGCCCCTACAATGAGCAGTTCTTC.

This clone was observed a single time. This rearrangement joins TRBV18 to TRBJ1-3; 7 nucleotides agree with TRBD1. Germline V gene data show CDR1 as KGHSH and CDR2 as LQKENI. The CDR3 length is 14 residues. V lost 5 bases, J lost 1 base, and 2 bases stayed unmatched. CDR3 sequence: CASSLQGSGNTIYF. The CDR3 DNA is TGTGCCAGCTCATTACAGGGGTCTGGAAACACCATATATTTT.

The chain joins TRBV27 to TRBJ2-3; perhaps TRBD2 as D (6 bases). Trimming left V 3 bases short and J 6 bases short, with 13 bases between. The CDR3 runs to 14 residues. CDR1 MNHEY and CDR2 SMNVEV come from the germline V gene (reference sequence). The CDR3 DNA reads TGTGCCAGCAGTTTCGGCCGGGGGTCCGATACGCAGTATTTT. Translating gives CASSFGRGSDTQYF.

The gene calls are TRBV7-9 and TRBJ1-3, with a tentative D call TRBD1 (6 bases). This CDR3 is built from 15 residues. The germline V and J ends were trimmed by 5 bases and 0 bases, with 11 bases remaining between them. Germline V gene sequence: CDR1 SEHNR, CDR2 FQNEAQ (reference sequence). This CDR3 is CASSPVGGSGNTIYF. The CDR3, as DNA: TGTGCCAGCAGCCCGGTAGGGGGCTCTGGAAACACCATATATTTT.

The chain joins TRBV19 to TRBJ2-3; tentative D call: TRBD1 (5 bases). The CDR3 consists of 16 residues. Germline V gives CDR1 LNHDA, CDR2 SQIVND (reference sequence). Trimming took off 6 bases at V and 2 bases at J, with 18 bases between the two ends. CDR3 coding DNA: TGTGCCAGTAGCCCGACGTTTGTGGACATCACAGATACGCAGTATTTT. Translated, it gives CASSPTFVDITDTQYF.